This T cell receptor beta chain was recovered during a study of OX40 agonist ivuxolimab in advanced cancers. Study-level information: Cancers in dose escalation were hepatocellular, melanoma, renal cell and head and neck.

The table came from immunoSEQ multiplex PCR; TCRdb's copy has only in-frame clones and leaves some out. The sample holds over 100,000 clones, 80% to 90% seen once. Trimming took off 0 bases at V and 6 bases at J, with 15 bases between the two ends. From germline, CDR1 is GTSNPN and CDR2 SVGIG (reference sequence). There are 15 residues in the CDR3. This TCR was recovered from an adult with an advanced solid tumor such as melanoma, head and neck, liver or kidney cancer. This chain uses TRBV30 with TRBJ2-1; no reliable D call. The sequencing used CD4+ or CD8+ T cells sorted from blood, collected in a trial of the OX40 agonist ivuxolimab. The CDR3 DNA follows: TGTGCCTGGAGTGTCTTGGGCAGAACAGCCAATGAGCAGTTCTTC. As protein: CAWSVLGRTANEQFF.